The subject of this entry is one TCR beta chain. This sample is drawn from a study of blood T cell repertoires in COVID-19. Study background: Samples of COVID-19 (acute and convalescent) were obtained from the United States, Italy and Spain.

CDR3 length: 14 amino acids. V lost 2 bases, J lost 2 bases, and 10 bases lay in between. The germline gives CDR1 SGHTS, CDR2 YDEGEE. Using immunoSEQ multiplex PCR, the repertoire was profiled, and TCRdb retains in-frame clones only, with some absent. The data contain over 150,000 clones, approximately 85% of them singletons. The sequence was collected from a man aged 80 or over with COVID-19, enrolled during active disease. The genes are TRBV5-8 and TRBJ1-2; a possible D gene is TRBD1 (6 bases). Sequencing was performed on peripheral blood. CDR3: CASSFQRGNYGYTF. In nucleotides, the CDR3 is TGTGCCAGCAGCTTCCAAAGGGGGAACTATGGCTACACCTTC.